This T cell receptor (beta chain) was observed in a study of T-cell reconstitution after alpha-beta-depleted transplantation in children. Preparation of the TCRbeta library was carried out with unique molecular identifiers. TCRdb recomputed calls from the PCR reads with MiXCR, one row per CDR3 protein. The repertoire has approximately 500,000 distinct CDR3 sequences, 25% to 30% of them found once; the top ten carry under 45%. The ends were cut back, 2 bases at V and 1 base at J, with 12 bases in the middle. This CDR3 is 15 amino acids long. Germline-derived CDR1 and CDR2 are SGHRS and YFSETQ. Worth noting for this clonotype: Its antigen remains unknown.

The study, taken as a whole, reports: Counts and diversity of T cells one year after transplant came mostly from newly produced T cells. TCRbeta diversity was high at day 60 in some patients (a result of surviving recipient T cells and thymic progenitors). Reportedly, alpha-beta T cells present about two months post-transplant originated from several hundred expanded clones of graft origin.

The chain links TRBV5-1 to TRBJ2-5; perhaps TRBD2 as D (5 bases). Material: PBMCs, obtained before TCRalphabeta/CD19-depleted stem cell transplant. The TCR comes from a boy in the first two years of life with Wiskott-Aldrich syndrome, due to receive a stem cell transplant. This CDR3 reads CASSFIAGTQETQYF. The CDR3 bases are TGCGCCAGCAGCTTTATTGCGGGCACCCAAGAGACCCAGTACTTC.